This TCR beta chain is drawn from a study of T-cell memory formation after mild COVID-19. Study-wide points: The CD4+ clones that contracted clustered mainly within CM and EM, and the CD8+ clones concentrated in EMRA.

TCRdb used MiXCR to reprocess the 5' RACE reads, holding one entry per CDR3 protein. The sample lists under 650,000 distinct CDR3 sequences; more than 15% were seen once. This clonotype was found a few times. The antigen is undetermined. Germline V gene data show CDR1 as MGHRA and CDR2 as YSYEKL. This CDR3 has 16 residues. Germline trimming cut 4 bases from V and 5 bases from J; bases unmatched to any gene: 12. The gene calls are TRBV4-1 and TRBJ2-7; 9 nucleotides align to TRBD1. Material for sequencing was PBMCs or a T cell subset sorted from them (not recorded which). This TCR came from an adult woman who had mild COVID-19 (a few samples of this study predate the infection). Cell type and time point are not known. The CDR3 DNA is TGCGCCAGCAGCCGCCAACCGGGACAGGGCAGTGACGAGCAGTACTTC. Residues: CASSRQPGQGSDEQYF.